This record looks at one T cell receptor (beta chain) sequence and its context. Authors' data handling: Amplification from reference gene primers served as the basis for estimated nucleated cell counts. Sequencing used immunoSEQ multiplex PCR; TCRdb keeps in-frame clones, though not all of them. Clone size and the V and J calls come from that table; the DNA yielded D and trimming. The sample shows about 190,000 clones, about 88% of them seen only once. This entry belongs to a study of blood T cell repertoires in COVID-19. Study details: COVID-19 samples collected from the United States, Italy and Spain covered acute and convalescent phases. Sample material is recorded as cDNA or gDNA derived from T cells, B-cell-depleted T cells, or PBMCs.

Specimen: peripheral blood. This receptor was identified in a man between 40 and 49 years old with active or convalescent COVID-19.

The chain's CDR3 is CASSSGDVYGYTF. Here the CDR3 DNA reads TGCGCCAGCAGCTCAGGGGACGTGTATGGCTACACCTTC. The V gene is TRBV5-1, the J gene TRBJ1-2; D perhaps matches TRBD1 (6 bases). Germline CDR1 reads SGHRS; CDR2 reads YFSETQ. Trimming left V 3 bases short and J 5 bases short, with 11 bases between. CDR3 size: 13 residues.